Below are 17 T cell receptor beta chains sequenced from a single sample in a study of control samples from healthy donors and cancer patients. Repertoires were generated with immunoSEQ multiplex PCR, while TCRdb's copy carries only in-frame clones and drops some. The sample shows roughly 76,000 clones, approximately 93% of them seen only once. Sequencing was carried out using PBMCs. These receptors originate from a woman aged 40 to 55 with lung cancer.

The sample holds one count of this clone. This chain links TRBV7-6 with TRBJ2-1; D is uncertain. The CDR3 totals 15 residues. CDR1 and CDR2 (germline): SGHVS, FNYEAQ. Trimming left V 4 bases short and J 2 bases short, with 12 bases between. The CDR3 DNA sequence: TGTGCCAGCAGCTCACCCTGGTCCCCCTACAATGAGCAGTTCTTC. Translation gives CASSSPWSPYNEQFF.

V and J are TRBV19 and TRBJ2-7, with 7 bases fitting TRBD2. V lost 6 bases, J lost 1 base, and 6 bases stayed unmatched. The CDR3 runs 14 residues. Germline CDR1 LNHDA, CDR2 SQIVND (reference sequence). This CDR3 reads CASRDGGSSYEQYF. The CDR3 DNA sequence: TGTGCCAGTAGGGACGGGGGGTCATCCTACGAGCAGTACTTC.

The CDR3, as DNA: TGTGCCAGCAGTCGGCAGGGAGGACAAGAGACCCAGTACTTC. This sequence encodes CASSRQGGQETQYF. The rearrangement uses TRBV6-2 or TRBV6-3 and TRBJ2-5; D might be TRBD2 (6 bases). The CDR3 sequence is 14 residues long. V lost 5 bases and J 2 bases, leaving 12 bases between the germline ends. Germline lookup yields CDR1 MNHEY and CDR2 SVGEGT.

The J gene is TRBJ2-7, the V gene TRBV7-6; unclear D gene. This CDR3 is built from 12 residues. Between the trimmed V and J ends, which lost 1 base and 6 bases, there was a span of 7 bases. In germline, CDR1 is SGHVS, CDR2 FNYEAQ. The CDR3 is CASSLGEAEQYF. Here the CDR3 DNA reads TGTGCCAGCAGCTTAGGCGAGGCCGAGCAGTACTTC.

This clone appeared once. V usage is TRBV7-6 and J usage is TRBJ2-5; no firm D call. CDR1 is SGHVS and CDR2 is FNYEAQ in the germline V gene. This CDR3 contains 13 residues. Deletions cut 7 bases from V and 5 bases from J, with 14 bases between. CDR3 amino acids: CASTAQNEETQYF. DNA of the CDR3: TGTGCCAGCACGGCCCAAAACGAGGAGACCCAGTACTTC.

The chain couples TRBV6-6 to TRBJ1-3; a possible D gene is TRBD1 (5 bases). CDR3 length equals 17 residues. Deletions cut 5 bases from V and 0 bases from J, with 17 bases between. CDR1 MNHNY and CDR2 SVGAGI come from the germline V gene (reference sequence). The CDR3 coding sequence is TGTGCCAGCAGTCCGGTGGGGGGTCTATTCTCTGGAAACACCATATATTTT. The encoded protein is CASSPVGGLFSGNTIYF.

To note about this clone: A far larger clone is only one base removed, so a read error is likely. This chain connects TRBV11-3 to TRBJ1-1; D call uncertain. Germline assignment: CDR1 SGHNT and CDR2 YENEEA. Trimming pared 1 base from V and 5 bases from J, leaving 2 bases between. The CDR3 is made up of 11 amino acids. CDR3 loop: CASSLGTEAFF. DNA of the CDR3: TGTGCCAGCAGCTTAGGGACTGAAGCTTTCTTT.

The chain joins TRBV6-6 to TRBJ1-2; weak D call: TRBD1 (6 bases). Germline CDR1 is MNHNY and CDR2 is SVGAGI (reference sequence). This CDR3 comprises 16 residues. Between the trimmed V and J ends, which lost 6 bases and 4 bases, there was a span of 21 bases. For the CDR3, the DNA is TGTGCCAGCAGGCTCCTGACCTACAGGGAAAGCTATGGCTACACCTTC. This sequence encodes CASRLLTYRESYGYTF.

The chain is built from TRBV18 and TRBJ2-2; D unresolved. Germline V gene data show CDR1 as KGHSH and CDR2 as LQKENI. Trimming shortened V by 4 bases and J by 6 bases, and 9 bases separated the two germline ends. This CDR3 has 13 amino acids. The CDR3 DNA reads as TGTGCCAGCTCACTAAAGGGATCCGGGGAGCTGTTTTTT. Its protein is CASSLKGSGELFF.

The chain employs TRBV4-1 and TRBJ1-2; D gene unclear. The CDR3 sequence is 16 residues long. Germline V gene lookup returns CDR1 MGHRA and CDR2 YSYEKL. V was trimmed by 2 bases and J by 8 bases, leaving 21 bases between them. The CDR3 DNA sequence: TGCGCCAGCAGCCAAAAACCGTACGAGGAATTCGGCGGCTACACCTTC. Translating gives CASSQKPYEEFGGYTF.

A few counts support this clone. The V and J genes are TRBV13 and TRBJ1-6; 10 bases fit TRBD1. The CDR3 consists of 16 residues. Per the germline V gene, CDR1 is PRHDT and CDR2 is FYEKMQ (reference sequence). The junction had 7 bases not matched to a gene; V was cut back by 5 bases and J by 6 bases. The CDR3 is CASSLERTGGNSPLHF. The DNA for the CDR3 is TGTGCCAGCAGCCTAGAGCGGACAGGGGGTAATTCACCCCTCCACTTT.

J is TRBJ1-2 and V is TRBV27; D possibly corresponds to TRBD1 (5 bases). The CDR3 totals 14 residues. CDR1 and CDR2 from the germline V gene are MNHEY and SMNVEV (reference sequence). The V and J ends lost 2 bases and 7 bases respectively, with 14 bases between them. The CDR3, as DNA: TGTGCCAGCAGTTTACGGGGGGGAGGGGTTGGCTACACCTTC. The encoded protein is CASSLRGGGVGYTF.

The rearrangement joins TRBV29-1 to TRBJ1-1, with no clear D. Germline lookup yields CDR1 SQVTM and CDR2 ANQGSEA. V was pared by 3 bases and J by 4 bases, with 12 bases between. The CDR3 is 13 residues long. CDR3 region: CSVDGEKVTEAFF. The DNA for the CDR3 is TGCAGCGTTGACGGGGAGAAGGTCACTGAAGCTTTCTTT.

The chain uses TRBV7-9 and TRBJ1-1; 7 nucleotides align to TRBD1. V lost 5 bases and J lost 4; bases outside the gene matches: 10. There are 15 residues in the CDR3. Germline V gene data show CDR1 as SEHNR and CDR2 as FQNEAQ (reference sequence). CDR3 residues: CASSPHTGAGTEAFF. The CDR3 nucleotides are TGTGCCAGCAGCCCCCATACAGGGGCGGGCACTGAAGCTTTCTTT. Together with reference TRBV7-9 and TRBJ1-1, the CDR3 gives the full variable domain: DTGVSQNPRHKITKRGQNVTFRCDPISEHNRLYWYRQTLGQGPEFLTYFQNEAQLEKSRLLSDRFSAERPKGSFSTLEIQRTEQGDSAMYLCASSPHTGAGTEAFFGQGTRLTVV.

The gene calls are TRBV30 and TRBJ1-1; maybe TRBD1 (5 bases). The germline V gene has CDR1 GTSNPN and CDR2 SVGIG (reference sequence). This CDR3 has 13 residues. The CDR3 loop reads CAGRQHMNTEAFF. The CDR3 DNA is TGTGCGGGGCGTCAGCACATGAACACTGAAGCTTTCTTT.

Regarding this clone: A read error may produce the germline difference seen at one junction end. This sequence joins TRBV12-5 and TRBJ1-2; maybe TRBD1 (6 bases). Per germline, CDR1 LGHNT and CDR2 FRNRAP. The CDR3 consists of 16 residues. The CDR3 DNA reads as TGTGCTTGTGGTTTCGGACCGGGGGGACAAGGTCGGGGCTACACCTTC. Its translation is CACGFGPGGQGRGYTF.

CDR3 in DNA: TGTGCCAGCAGTTCCTCCGGGACAGGGGAAGGCGAGCAGTACTTC. Translation: CASSSSGTGEGEQYF. The chain combines TRBV27 with TRBJ2-7, with 10 bases that match TRBD1. The CDR3 has 15 amino acids. The germline CDR1 and CDR2 sequences are MNHEY and SMNVEV (reference sequence). The trim removed 4 bases at V and 6 bases at J, leaving 9 bases unmatched.